This is a list of T cell receptor beta chains from one sample in a study of blood T cell repertoires in COVID-19. The table came from immunoSEQ multiplex PCR; TCRdb's copy has only in-frame clones and leaves some out. The sample gives about 400,000 clones, approximately 90% of which show up once; approximately 2% is in the top ten. Material: PBMCs or T cells enriched from blood (not recorded which). Receptors originate from a woman aged 18-29 years with acute COVID-19. CDR3s include the opening cysteine and the closing phenylalanine or tryptophan. The D gene is left open where the match is weak.

j_call d_call v_call cdr3_aa cdr3_nt
TRBJ1-1 NA TRBV18 CASSITSSMNTEAFF TGTGCCAGCTCAATCACCTCCAGTATGAACACTGAAGCTTTCTTT
TRBJ1-2 TRBD1 TRBV18 CASSPQDDRAYGYTF TGTGCCAGCTCACCCCAAGACGACAGGGCCTATGGCTACACCTTC
TRBJ1-1 NA TRBV5-4 CASSLVGGYTEAFF TGTGCCAGCAGCTTGGTAGGAGGATACACTGAAGCTTTCTTT
TRBJ2-7 NA TRBV5-4 CASSWGQSYEQYF TGTGCCAGCAGCTGGGGACAAAGCTACGAGCAGTACTTC
TRBJ2-1 TRBD2 TRBV7-9 CASSLGVLAGENEQFF TGTGCCAGCAGCTTAGGAGTTCTAGCGGGGGAGAATGAGCAGTTCTTC
TRBJ1-1 NA TRBV2 CASSEGGQFMNTEAFF TGTGCCAGCAGTGAAGGAGGGCAGTTCATGAACACTGAAGCTTTCTTT
TRBJ2-5 NA TRBV10-3 CAISGDQETQYF TGTGCCATCAGTGGCGACCAAGAGACCCAGTACTTC
TRBJ1-5 TRBD1 TRBV19 CASKTAQGSNQPQHF TGTGCCAGTAAAACCGCACAGGGGAGCAATCAGCCCCAGCATTTT
TRBJ1-6 NA TRBV5-1 CASSQGHHQAYNSPLHF TGCGCCAGCAGCCAGGGACACCATCAAGCCTATAATTCACCCCTCCACTTT
TRBJ2-1 TRBD1 TRBV7-9 CASTGQVYNEQFF TGTGCCAGCACGGGACAGGTCTACAATGAGCAGTTCTTC
TRBJ2-1 TRBD1 TRBV28 CASSLDPGQGGEQFF TGTGCCAGCAGTCTCGACCCGGGACAGGGTGGTGAGCAGTTCTTC
TRBJ2-1 NA TRBV27 CASSLVSGFSYNEQFF TGTGCCAGCAGTTTAGTTTCGGGGTTCTCCTACAATGAGCAGTTCTTC
TRBJ1-1 TRBD1 TRBV6-2/TRBV6-3 CASSQGQGTEAFF TGTGCCAGCAGCCAAGGACAGGGGACTGAAGCTTTCTTT
TRBJ1-2 TRBD1 TRBV30 CAWRRHDRGNGYTF TGTGCCTGGAGACGACATGACAGGGGGAATGGCTACACCTTC
TRBJ2-1 NA TRBV28 CASRYSELNEQFF TGTGCCAGCAGGTATAGCGAGCTCAATGAGCAGTTCTTC
TRBJ2-2 NA TRBV14 CASSPLEGGELFF TGTGCCAGCAGCCCACTGGAGGGTGGGGAGCTGTTTTTT
TRBJ2-2 NA TRBV2 CASSERESTGELFF TGTGCCAGCAGTGAAAGGGAGTCCACCGGGGAGCTGTTTTTT
TRBJ1-5 NA TRBV28 CASSSWEGGAWDQPQHF TGTGCCAGCAGTTCCTGGGAAGGGGGGGCGTGGGATCAGCCCCAGCATTTT
TRBJ1-1 NA TRBV19 CASSIGRGPTEAFF TGTGCCAGTAGTATTGGGAGGGGACCGACTGAAGCTTTCTTT
TRBJ1-1 TRBD1 TRBV29-1 CSVERQGILVTEAFF TGCAGCGTTGAACGACAGGGGATCCTGGTAACTGAAGCTTTCTTT
TRBJ2-5 NA TRBV19 CAIGGRNQETQYF TGTGCCATTGGAGGGCGCAACCAAGAGACCCAGTACTTC
TRBJ2-1 NA TRBV14 CASSLRDEQFF TGTGCCAGCAGTCTTAGAGATGAGCAGTTCTTC
TRBJ2-1 TRBD2 TRBV28 CASSLGTSGRDEQFF TGTGCCAGCAGTTTGGGGACTAGCGGGAGGGATGAGCAGTTCTTC
TRBJ1-1 NA TRBV11-2 CASSLDIYTEAFF TGTGCCAGCAGCTTGGACATCTACACTGAAGCTTTCTTT
TRBJ2-1 TRBD1 TRBV27 CASSLEGARYNEQFF TGTGCCAGCAGTTTAGAGGGGGCGCGATACAATGAGCAGTTCTTC
TRBJ2-1 TRBD2 TRBV29-1 CSVGLAGGSSYNEQFF TGCAGCGTTGGGCTAGCGGGAGGGAGCTCCTACAATGAGCAGTTCTTC
TRBJ2-1 TRBD2 TRBV29-1 CSVEGRIAGRPYNEQFF TGCAGCGTTGAAGGTCGAATAGCGGGAAGGCCATACAATGAGCAGTTCTTC
TRBJ1-5 NA TRBV4-1 CASSQLIAGLWPQHF TGCGCCAGCAGCCAATTGATTGCAGGGCTTTGGCCCCAGCATTTT